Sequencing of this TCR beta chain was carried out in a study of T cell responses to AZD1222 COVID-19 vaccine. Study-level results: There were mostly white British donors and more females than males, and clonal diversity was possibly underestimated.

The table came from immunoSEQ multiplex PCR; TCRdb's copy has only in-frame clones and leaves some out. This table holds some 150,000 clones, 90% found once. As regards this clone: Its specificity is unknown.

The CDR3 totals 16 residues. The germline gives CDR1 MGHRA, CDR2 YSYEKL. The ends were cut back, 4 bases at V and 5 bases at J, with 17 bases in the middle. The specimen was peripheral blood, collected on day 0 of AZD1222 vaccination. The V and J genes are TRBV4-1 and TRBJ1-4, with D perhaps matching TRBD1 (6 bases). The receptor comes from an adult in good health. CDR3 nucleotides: TGCGCCAGCAGCCTTTCCAAGAGAAGGGGGAATGAAAAACTGTTTTTT. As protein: CASSLSKRRGNEKLFF.